A single sample is the source of the 28 T cell receptor beta chains below, sequenced in a study of blood T cells in healthy people across ages. PCR was performed a second time for about 7 to 11 cycles using a sample-barcoded 5' primer and a J-beta primer mix. TCRdb re-derived calls from the 5' RACE reads in MiXCR, one entry per CDR3 protein. This table holds 1.5 million or so distinct CDR3 sequences, roughly two fifths found once. The sequencing sample was made of blood. The source of these receptors is a woman aged 18-29 years in good health.

This clonotype was counted a few times. The chain joins TRBV7-2 to TRBJ2-7; TRBD1 or TRBD2 may be the D gene (6 bases each). Germline CDR1 and CDR2: SGHTA and FQGNSA. The V end lost 5 bases, the J end lost 0 bases, and 11 bases lay between the germline ends. The CDR3 totals 14 residues. CDR3 coding DNA: TGTGCCAGCAGCCCCGGGGGCTACTCCTACGAGCAGTACTTC. Amino acid sequence: CASSPGGYSYEQYF. Based on the CDR3 plus reference TRBV7-2 and TRBJ2-7, the full variable domain is GAGVSQSPSNKVTEKGKDVELRCDPISGHTALYWYRQSLGQGLEFLIYFQGNSAPDKSGLPSDRFSAERTGGSVSTLTIQRTQQEDSAVYLCASSPGGYSYEQYFGPGTRLTVT.

In its sample, this clonotype was seen a few times. The J gene is TRBJ2-3, the V gene TRBV9; D is tentatively TRBD1 or TRBD2 (7 bases each). Between the trimmed V and J ends, which lost 3 bases and 5 bases, there was a span of 13 bases. This CDR3 region has 14 residues. The germline gives CDR1 SGDLS, CDR2 YYNGEE. The CDR3 DNA follows: TGTGCCAGCAGCGATCCAGGGGGGGGAGATACGCAGTATTTT. This codes for CASSDPGGGDTQYF.

The chain has TRBV6-5 and TRBJ1-2, with 7 bases lining up with TRBD1. With V trimmed by 2 bases and J by 2 bases, 5 bases remained unmatched. This CDR3 has 15 amino acids. CDR1 is MNHEY and CDR2 is SVGAGI in the germline V gene. CDR3 protein: CASSYLTTGNYGYTF. Here the CDR3 DNA reads TGTGCCAGCAGTTACCTTACGACAGGGAACTATGGCTACACCTTC.

The chain joins TRBV7-9 to TRBJ2-5; no reliable D call. V was trimmed by 1 base and J by 4 bases, leaving 7 bases between them. CDR1 is SEHNR, CDR2 FQNEAQ, per germline (reference sequence). CDR3 length equals 13 residues. CDR3 protein: CASSLDLRETQYF. For the CDR3, the DNA is TGTGCCAGCAGCTTAGACCTTAGAGAGACCCAGTACTTC.

As concerns this clonotype: Mismatch with germline at one junction end may stem from a read error. The chain uses TRBV5-1 and TRBJ2-1; the match to TRBD2 covers 8 bases. The CDR3 has 13 residues. Germline V gene sequence: CDR1 SGHRS, CDR2 YFSETQ. In DNA form, the CDR3 reads TGCGCCGGCAGTAGCGGGACTTACAATGAGCAGTTCTTC. Its protein is CAGSSGTYNEQFF. Drawing the rest from reference TRBV5-1 and TRBJ2-1, the complete variable domain is KAGVTQTPRYLIKTRGQQVTLSCSPISGHRSVSWYQQTPGQGLQFLFEYFSETQRNKGNFPGRFSGRQFSNSRSEMNVSTLELGDSALYLCAGSSGTYNEQFFGPGTRLTVL.

The chain links TRBV29-1 to TRBJ2-3; tentative D call: TRBD2 (6 bases). The CDR3 consists of 17 residues. Germline V gives CDR1 SQVTM, CDR2 ANQGSEA. V lost 4 bases to trimming and J lost 4 bases, with 24 bases between them. The CDR3 sequence is CSVGDLPLAASSDTQYF. The CDR3, as DNA: TGCAGCGTTGGGGACCTCCCACTAGCCGCCAGCTCAGATACGCAGTATTTT.

V and J are TRBV27 and TRBJ2-3; 9 bases agree with TRBD1. There are 16 residues in the CDR3. Germline CDR1 MNHEY, CDR2 SMNVEV (reference sequence). The V segment lost 5 bases and the J segment 4 bases; nucleotides outside the gene matches: 10. CDR3 nucleotide sequence: TGTGCCAGCAGTCCCATACAGGGGGCGAACGCAGATACGCAGTATTTT. It yields the protein CASSPIQGANADTQYF.

This clonotype was seen many times. The genes are TRBV7-2 and TRBJ1-2, with no clear D. CDR1 is SGHTA and CDR2 is FQGNSA in the germline V gene. V was pared by 1 base and J by 4 bases, with 7 bases between. The CDR3 is 13 amino acids. The CDR3 region is CASSLEIAYGYTF. CDR3 coding DNA: TGTGCCAGCAGCTTAGAAATCGCCTATGGCTACACCTTC.

The rearrangement uses TRBV7-9 and TRBJ2-1, with D perhaps TRBD1 (6 bases). Germline V lookup: CDR1 SEHNR, CDR2 FQNEAQ (reference sequence). This CDR3 spans 15 amino acids. Trimming took 5 bases from V and 3 from J, leaving 14 bases between them. The CDR3 nucleotides read TGTGCCAGCAGCAACATCCGGGACAACTACAATGAGCAGTTCTTC. Translated, it gives CASSNIRDNYNEQFF.

The V and J genes are TRBV7-2 and TRBJ1-1; D not certain. V dropped 5 bases and J dropped 6 bases, with 10 bases sitting between them. CDR1 and CDR2 (germline): SGHTA, FQGNSA. The CDR3 totals 12 residues. The CDR3 is CASSVSGAEAFF. The CDR3 DNA follows: TGTGCCAGCAGCGTTTCGGGAGCTGAAGCTTTCTTT.

This sequence joins TRBV15 and TRBJ1-2, with TRBD1 matching over 9 bases. The CDR3 has 15 amino acids. Germline V gene sequence: CDR1 LNHNV, CDR2 YYDKDF (reference sequence). Trimming cost V 6 bases and J 2 bases; bases outside gene matches: 7. Here the CDR3 reads CATRFLQGANYGYTF. CDR3 in DNA: TGTGCCACCAGATTTTTACAGGGGGCGAACTATGGCTACACCTTC.

V is TRBV7-8 and J is TRBJ2-5; maybe TRBD1 (5 bases). The J call is doubtful: the DNA matches TRBJ2-7 better. The germline CDR1 and CDR2 sequences are SGHVS and FQNEAQ. The CDR3 runs to 15 residues. The CDR3 is CASSLGVGPFYEQYF. In nucleotides, the CDR3 is TGTGCCAGCAGCTTAGGGGTGGGGCCCTTCTACGAGCAGTACTTC.

This clonotype was found a few times. This chain joins TRBV10-3 and TRBJ1-5; D gene ambiguous. The germline V and J ends were trimmed by 3 bases and 4 bases, with 10 bases remaining between them. In germline, CDR1 is ENHRY, CDR2 SYGVKD. There are 14 residues in the CDR3. CDR3 bases: TGTGCCATCAGTGACGGACGGGAAAATCAGCCCCAGCATTTT. It codes for CAISDGRENQPQHF.

Regarding this clonotype: A much larger clone is a single base away; this may be a read error. The V call is TRBV5-1, the J call TRBJ2-1, with 9 bases lining up with TRBD2. This CDR3 spans 16 amino acids. Germline lookup yields CDR1 SGHRS and CDR2 YFSETQ. In DNA, the CDR3 is TGCCCCAGCAGATTCGGACTAGCGCCATCCTACAATGAGCAGTTCTTC. It is translated as CPSRFGLAPSYNEQFF. Supplemented by reference TRBV5-1 and TRBJ2-1, the full variable domain reads KAGVTQTPRYLIKTRGQQVTLSCSPISGHRSVSWYQQTPGQGLQFLFEYFSETQRNKGNFPGRFSGRQFSNSRSEMNVSTLELGDSALYLCPSRFGLAPSYNEQFFGPGTRLTVL.

The V call is TRBV7-2, the J call TRBJ2-5, with a tentative D call TRBD2 (6 bases). Germline V gene sequence: CDR1 SGHTA, CDR2 FQGNSA. This CDR3 is 14 amino acids long. V was trimmed by 4 bases and J by 11 bases, leaving 20 bases between them. CDR3 nucleotides: TGTGCCAGCAGCTCATTTCTCCTAGCGCATGAGCAGTACTTC. It yields the protein CASSSFLLAHEQYF.

The chain employs TRBV6-1 and TRBJ1-4, with a possible D match to TRBD1 (5 bases). The CDR3 has 15 amino acids. V lost 7 bases and J lost 8, with 20 bases in between. Per the germline V gene, CDR1 is MNHNS and CDR2 is SASEGT. The CDR3 coding sequence is TGTGCCAGCATTGCGGGTGTGACAGTTCGGGAAAAACTGTTTTTT. This gives the protein CASIAGVTVREKLFF.

This clonotype appeared a few times. The chain couples TRBV4-3 to TRBJ2-1; the D gene is possibly TRBD2 (6 bases). Germline lookup yields CDR1 LGHNA and CDR2 YSLEER. The V and J ends lost 7 bases and 11 bases respectively, with 18 bases between them. This CDR3 is built from 13 residues. The CDR3, as DNA: TGCGCCAGCAAGGGGCGGGACCTAATGAAGCAGTTCTTC. Translated: CASKGRDLMKQFF.

The gene calls are TRBV20-1 and TRBJ2-5, with D perhaps TRBD1 (5 bases). Germline lookup yields CDR1 DFQATT and CDR2 SNEGSKA (reference sequence). The CDR3 spans 13 residues. The CDR3 nucleotides are TGCAGCGGACACGACAACTGGCAAGAGACCCAGTACTTC. It is translated as CSGHDNWQETQYF.

The chain carries TRBV28 and TRBJ2-1, with D uncertain. The CDR3 totals 12 residues. The V end was cut by 2 bases, the J end by 9 bases, with 8 bases between. Germline lookup yields CDR1 MDHEN and CDR2 SYDVKM. In DNA, the CDR3 is TGTGCCAGCAGTTTAGATATCGGTGAGCAGTTCTTC. Protein: CASSLDIGEQFF.

The chain employs TRBV4-3 and TRBJ1-4, with TRBD1 identical over 9 bases. The CDR3 has 16 amino acids. In germline, CDR1 is LGHNA, CDR2 YSLEER. V lost 1 base and J lost 7; bases outside the gene matches: 7. CDR3 bases: TGCGCCAGCAGCCAAGGAAGGGGACAGGGCTCTGAAAAACTGTTTTTT. This gives the protein CASSQGRGQGSEKLFF.

The chain employs TRBV11-2 and TRBJ2-5; the match to TRBD2 covers 10 bases. Trimming removed 5 bases from V and 2 bases from J; junction bases left unmatched: 14. Germline V gene lookup returns CDR1 SGHAT and CDR2 FQNNGV. This CDR3 spans 18 amino acids. CDR3 residues: CASSGRNPGLASQETQYF. CDR3 coding DNA: TGTGCCAGCAGCGGCAGGAACCCGGGACTAGCGTCGCAAGAGACCCAGTACTTC.

This rearrangement joins TRBV20-1 to TRBJ2-7, with D uncertain. The J call may be in error: the DNA end matches TRBJ2-5 better. The CDR3 runs to 12 residues. Germline assignment: CDR1 DFQATT and CDR2 SNEGSKA (reference sequence). CDR3 coding DNA: TGCAGTGCTAGGTATCAGAGTAAGACCCAGTACTTC. Translated, it gives CSARYQSKTQYF.

The V and J genes are TRBV6-5 and TRBJ2-2; D unresolved. The CDR3 extends over 12 amino acids. Between the trimmed V and J ends, which lost 7 bases and 2 bases, there was a span of 5 bases. CDR1 and CDR2 (germline): MNHEY, SVGAGI. The CDR3 DNA reads TGTGCCAGCACCAGAAACACCGGGGAGCTGTTTTTT. It encodes CASTRNTGELFF.

J is TRBJ1-5 and V is TRBV15; D is undetermined. This CDR3 is built from 13 residues. Looked up from germline, CDR1 is LNHNV and CDR2 is YYDKDF (reference sequence). Trimming took off 0 bases at V and 7 bases at J, with 7 bases between the two ends. CDR3 DNA sequence: TGTGCCACCAGCAGAGACGGGTACCAGCCCCAGCATTTT. Amino acid sequence: CATSRDGYQPQHF. Full variable domain (remainder filled in from reference TRBV15 and TRBJ1-5): DAMVIQNPRYQVTQFGKPVTLSCSQTLNHNVMYWYQQKSSQAPKLLFHYYDKDFNNEADTPDNFQSRRPNTSFCFLDIRSPGLGDTAMYLCATSRDGYQPQHFGDGTRLSIL.

This clonotype has more than one count but fewer than ten. The rearrangement links TRBV12-3 or TRBV12-4 to TRBJ2-1; tentatively, D is TRBD1 (6 bases). CDR3 length equals 15 residues. V shed 5 bases and J shed 0 bases, with 11 bases lying between them. As DNA, the CDR3 is TGTGCCAGCAGTCAACAAGGGGGCTCCTACAATGAGCAGTTCTTC. Its translation is CASSQQGGSYNEQFF.

V gene TRBV29-1 combines with J gene TRBJ2-1; D tentatively reads TRBD1 or TRBD2 (6 bases each). Germline CDR1 reads SQVTM; CDR2 reads ANQGSEA. The CDR3 totals 14 residues. V was trimmed by 5 bases and J by 1 base, leaving 12 bases between them. The CDR3 DNA reads as TGCAGCGTTCGGGGGCTGAATTCCTACAATGAGCAGTTCTTC. Encoded protein: CSVRGLNSYNEQFF.

In regard to this clonotype: A read error may produce the germline difference seen at one junction end. The chain uses TRBV20-1 and TRBJ2-4; D might be TRBD2 (5 bases). This CDR3 spans 15 amino acids. CDR1 DFQATT and CDR2 SNEGSKA come from the germline V gene (reference sequence). The CDR3 DNA reads TGCGGTGCTAGAGATCCGGGGTCCCGGAGGAACATTCAGTACTTC. This gives the protein CGARDPGSRRNIQYF.

This chain connects TRBV7-6 to TRBJ1-2, with TRBD1 matching 7 bases. Germline CDR1 is SGHVS and CDR2 is FNYEAQ. The CDR3 is made up of 13 amino acids. Germline trimming cut 7 bases from V and 3 bases from J; bases unmatched to any gene: 5. In DNA, the CDR3 is TGTGCCAGCACCCTTGGGACAGACTATGGCTACACCTTC. As protein: CASTLGTDYGYTF.